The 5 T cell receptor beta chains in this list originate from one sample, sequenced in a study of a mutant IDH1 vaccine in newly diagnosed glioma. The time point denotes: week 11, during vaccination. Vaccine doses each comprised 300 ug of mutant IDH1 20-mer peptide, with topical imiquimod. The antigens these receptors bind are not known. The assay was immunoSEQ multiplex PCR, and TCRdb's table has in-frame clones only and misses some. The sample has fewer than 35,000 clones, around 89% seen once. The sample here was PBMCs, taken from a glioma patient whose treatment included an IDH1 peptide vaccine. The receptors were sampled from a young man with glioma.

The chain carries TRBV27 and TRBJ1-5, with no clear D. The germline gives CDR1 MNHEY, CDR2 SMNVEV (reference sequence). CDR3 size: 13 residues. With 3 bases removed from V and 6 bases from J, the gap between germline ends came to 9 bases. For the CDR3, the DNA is TGTGCCAGCAGTTTTAGAAACGGTCAGCCCCAGCATTTT. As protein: CASSFRNGQPQHF.

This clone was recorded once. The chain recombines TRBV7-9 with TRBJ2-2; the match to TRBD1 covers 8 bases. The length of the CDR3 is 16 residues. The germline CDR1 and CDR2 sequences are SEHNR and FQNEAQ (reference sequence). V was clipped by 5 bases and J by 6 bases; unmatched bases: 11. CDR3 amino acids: CASSPWGQQGAGELFF. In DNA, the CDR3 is TGTGCCAGCAGCCCCTGGGGGCAACAGGGGGCCGGGGAGCTGTTTTTT.

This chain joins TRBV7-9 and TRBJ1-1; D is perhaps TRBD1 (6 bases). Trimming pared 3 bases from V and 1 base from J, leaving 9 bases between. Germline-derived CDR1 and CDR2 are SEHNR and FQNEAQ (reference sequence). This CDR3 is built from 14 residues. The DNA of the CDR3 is TGTGCCAGCAGCTTCAGGGGAGCGAACACTGAAGCTTTCTTT. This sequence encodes CASSFRGANTEAFF.

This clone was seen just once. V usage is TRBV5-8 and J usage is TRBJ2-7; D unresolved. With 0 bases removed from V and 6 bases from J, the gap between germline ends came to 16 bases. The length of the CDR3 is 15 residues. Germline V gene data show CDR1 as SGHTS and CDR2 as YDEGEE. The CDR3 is CASSLEGGLLGEQYF. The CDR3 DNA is TGTGCCAGCAGCTTGGAGGGCGGTCTTTTGGGCGAGCAGTACTTC.

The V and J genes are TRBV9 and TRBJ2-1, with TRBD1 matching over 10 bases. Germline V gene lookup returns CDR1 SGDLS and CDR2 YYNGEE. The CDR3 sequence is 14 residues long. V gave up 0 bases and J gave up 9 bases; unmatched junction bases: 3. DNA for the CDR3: TGTGCCAGCAGCGTAGGACAGGGGGCAGGTGAGCAGTTCTTC. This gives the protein CASSVGQGAGEQFF.